These 31 T cell receptor beta chains were sequenced from one sample in a study of T cells in pancreatic ductal adenocarcinoma. Repertoires were generated with immunoSEQ multiplex PCR, while TCRdb's copy carries only in-frame clones and drops some. This table holds about 100,000 clones, about 95% found once. Selected pancreatic ductal adenocarcinoma patients had undergone surgery without neoadjuvant therapy. Sequencing used PBMCs. All receptors derive from a human donor with pancreatic ductal adenocarcinoma.

The chain has TRBV28 and TRBJ2-1; D perhaps matches TRBD2 (5 bases). V lost 2 bases to trimming and J lost 6 bases, with 11 bases between them. This CDR3 has 14 residues. Germline V gene data show CDR1 as MDHEN and CDR2 as SYDVKM. The CDR3, as DNA: TGTGCCAGCAGTTTACACGGGAAGGGCAATGAGCAGTTCTTC. The encoded protein is CASSLHGKGNEQFF.

The chain combines TRBV29-1 with TRBJ2-5; 9 bases map to TRBD2. The junction had 8 bases not matched to a gene; V was cut back by 4 bases and J by 5 bases. CDR3 length: 14 amino acids. The V gene's germline CDR1 is SQVTM and CDR2 ANQGSEA. Here the CDR3 DNA reads TGCAGCGTTGGCGGGACTAGCAAAGGGGAGACCCAGTACTTC. It specifies CSVGGTSKGETQYF.

The rearrangement uses TRBV11-2 and TRBJ2-1; 9 bases agree with TRBD1. Germline V gene data show CDR1 as SGHAT and CDR2 as FQNNGV. Germline trimming cut 3 bases from V and 3 bases from J; bases unmatched to any gene: 3. The CDR3 loop spans 15 amino acids. The CDR3 protein is CASSFGTGRYNEQFF. The CDR3 coding sequence is TGTGCCAGCAGCTTCGGGACAGGGCGCTACAATGAGCAGTTCTTC.

The chain links TRBV7-2 to TRBJ2-7; 11 bases line up with TRBD2. CDR3 length: 15 residues. Germline V gene lookup returns CDR1 SGHTA and CDR2 FQGNSA. Trimming took 0 bases from V and 2 from J; bases not matched to a gene: 0. CDR3 in amino acids: CASSLASGGAYEQYF. The CDR3 DNA is TGTGCCAGCAGCTTAGCTAGCGGGGGGGCCTACGAGCAGTACTTC.

This sequence joins TRBV2 and TRBJ2-7, with a possible D match to TRBD1 (6 bases). Germline CDR1 and CDR2: SNHLY and FYNNEI. The CDR3 contains 13 residues. V dropped 8 bases and J dropped 1 base, with 12 bases sitting between them. The CDR3 protein is CASHHRVSYEQYF. In nucleotides, the CDR3 is TGTGCCAGCCACCACAGGGTATCCTACGAGCAGTACTTC.

The chain joins TRBV5-1 to TRBJ1-3, with 8 bases identical to TRBD1. The CDR3 extends over 15 amino acids. Germline trimming cut 2 bases from V and 4 bases from J; bases unmatched to any gene: 5. In germline, CDR1 is SGHRS, CDR2 YFSETQ. The CDR3 nucleotides are TGCGCCAGCAGCTTAGGACAGGGCGGAGGAAACACCATATATTTT. Translating it yields CASSLGQGGGNTIYF.

The V gene is TRBV7-6, the J gene TRBJ2-1; 11 bases match TRBD2. Germline lookup yields CDR1 SGHVS and CDR2 FNYEAQ. Trimming at V came to 2 bases and at J to 3 bases, leaving 12 bases not matched to a gene. The CDR3 contains 19 residues. The CDR3 region has the DNA TGTGCCAGCAGCTTAACGCCCCTAGCGGGAGGTGAGCTCTACAATGAGCAGTTCTTC. It codes for CASSLTPLAGGELYNEQFF.

This clone appeared a single time. The chain joins TRBV19 to TRBJ2-7, with 9 nucleotides matching TRBD2. Germline CDR1 LNHDA, CDR2 SQIVND (reference sequence). J lost 2 bases, V lost 6 bases, and 5 bases had no gene match. The CDR3 totals 14 residues. The CDR3 loop reads CASRTAGGAYEQYF. CDR3 DNA sequence: TGTGCCAGTAGAACTGCGGGAGGGGCCTACGAGCAGTACTTC.

V usage is TRBV5-1 and J usage is TRBJ1-2; no firm D call. The CDR3 loop spans 16 amino acids. Germline loops: CDR1 SGHRS, CDR2 YFSETQ. V shed 0 bases and J shed 7 bases, with 19 bases lying between them. This chain's CDR3 is CASSLEGGRGSGGYTF. CDR3 bases: TGCGCCAGCAGCTTGGAAGGAGGGAGAGGGAGCGGTGGCTACACCTTC. Full variable domain (rest looked up from reference TRBV5-1 and TRBJ1-2): KAGVTQTPRYLIKTRGQQVTLSCSPISGHRSVSWYQQTPGQGLQFLFEYFSETQRNKGNFPGRFSGRQFSNSRSEMNVSTLELGDSALYLCASSLEGGRGSGGYTFGSGTRLTVV.

This clone showed up just once. The genes are TRBV11-3 and TRBJ2-3; D unclear. The CDR3 is made up of 16 amino acids. Germline values: CDR1 SGHNT, CDR2 YENEEA. Trimming removed 4 bases at V and 0 bases at J, with 14 bases between. DNA for the CDR3: TGTGCCAGCAGCTCCTACAGCACAACTAGCACAGATACGCAGTATTTT. This gives the protein CASSSYSTTSTDTQYF.

V and J are TRBV5-8 and TRBJ1-3; the D is unclear. CDR3 length: 15 amino acids. Germline CDR1 reads SGHTS; CDR2 reads YDEGEE. The V end was cut by 1 base, the J end by 4 bases, with 12 bases between. The CDR3 spells CASSLSRVRGNTIYF. CDR3 nucleotides: TGTGCCAGCAGCTTGTCGAGGGTTAGAGGAAACACCATATATTTT. Using reference TRBV5-8 and TRBJ1-3 for the parts outside the CDR3, the full variable domain is EAGVTQSPTHLIKTRGQQATLRCSPISGHTSVYWYQQALGLGLQFLLWYDEGEERNRGNFPPRFSGRQFPNYSSELNVNALELEDSALYLCASSLSRVRGNTIYFGEGSWLTVV.

This chain uses TRBV4-1 with TRBJ2-3; 9 bases fit TRBD2. The germline V gene encodes CDR1 MGHRA and CDR2 YSYEKL. The CDR3 sequence is 17 residues long. J gave up 5 bases and V 8 bases, and 17 bases lay outside the gene matches. CDR3 region: CASSLNPGTSRGDTQYF. The CDR3 nucleotides are TGCGCCAGCTCACTCAACCCGGGGACTAGCCGGGGAGATACGCAGTATTTT.

This rearrangement joins TRBV15 to TRBJ1-2, with TRBD1 identical over 9 bases. The CDR3 is 14 amino acids. From germline, CDR1 is LNHNV and CDR2 YYDKDF (reference sequence). V was clipped by 0 bases and J by 7 bases; unmatched bases: 3. The CDR3 loop reads CATSRDKTGGGYTF. In DNA, the CDR3 is TGTGCCACCAGCAGAGACAAGACAGGGGGTGGCTACACCTTC.

This clone was detected only once. The rearrangement links TRBV4-1 to TRBJ1-4; 8 nucleotides match TRBD1. Germline V gene data show CDR1 as MGHRA and CDR2 as YSYEKL. J lost 6 bases, V lost 2 bases, and 5 bases had no gene match. CDR3 size: 15 residues. The DNA of the CDR3 is TGCGCCAGCAGCCAACTTTCAGGGGGCCATGAAAAACTGTTTTTT. Its translation is CASSQLSGGHEKLFF.

On this clone: At the DNA level, this CDR3 is encoded by other sequences in the same sample as well. The rearrangement uses TRBV2 and TRBJ2-7; D gene ambiguous. This CDR3 is built from 12 residues. From germline, CDR1 is SNHLY and CDR2 FYNNEI. V gave up 4 bases and J gave up 3 bases, with 7 bases separating them. CDR3 coding DNA: TGTGCCAGCAGTGGTACAGACTACGAGCAGTACTTC. Encoded protein: CASSGTDYEQYF. The full variable domain, with the rest looked up from reference TRBV2 and TRBJ2-7, is EPEVTQTPSHQVTQMGQEVILRCVPISNHLYFYWYRQILGQKVEFLVSFYNNEISEKSEIFDDQFSVERPDGSNFTLKIRSTKLEDSAMYFCASSGTDYEQYFGPGTRLTVT.

This clone was seen just once. V is TRBV7-2 and J is TRBJ2-2, with 9 bases fitting TRBD1. Trimming cost V 8 bases and J 6 bases; bases outside gene matches: 10. There are 15 residues in the CDR3. CDR1 SGHTA and CDR2 FQGNSA come from the germline V gene. The DNA for the CDR3 is TGTGCCAGCGAATCCAGGGACAGGGAACCCGGGGAGCTGTTTTTT. Translated: CASESRDREPGELFF.

This rearrangement joins TRBV5-8 to TRBJ1-5, with 7 bases lining up with TRBD1. V shed 1 base, J shed 4 bases, and the junction held 5 bases outside the gene matches. The CDR3 runs to 15 residues. CDR1 is SGHTS and CDR2 is YDEGEE in the germline V gene. The CDR3 DNA reads TGTGCCAGCAGCTTGTGGACAGGAGCGAATCAGCCCCAGCATTTT. It specifies CASSLWTGANQPQHF.

The V call is TRBV7-2, the J call TRBJ2-3, with 8 bases lining up with TRBD2. V lost 2 bases and J lost 7; bases outside the gene matches: 8. The CDR3 runs 15 residues. From germline, CDR1 is SGHTA and CDR2 FQGNSA. The CDR3 region has the DNA TGTGCCAGCAGCTTAACAGCGGGAGTAGCGAATACGCAGTATTTT. It translates to CASSLTAGVANTQYF. Together with reference TRBV7-2 and TRBJ2-3, the CDR3 gives the full variable domain: GAGVSQSPSNKVTEKGKDVELRCDPISGHTALYWYRQSLGQGLEFLIYFQGNSAPDKSGLPSDRFSAERTGGSVSTLTIQRTQQEDSAVYLCASSLTAGVANTQYFGPGTRLTVL.

V gene TRBV28 combines with J gene TRBJ2-1; D may be TRBD2 (6 bases). This CDR3 spans 17 amino acids. Germline loops: CDR1 MDHEN, CDR2 SYDVKM. The V end was cut by 3 bases, the J end by 0 bases, with 15 bases between. The CDR3 spells CASSLVGTRSSYNEQFF. As DNA, the CDR3 is TGTGCCAGCAGTTTGGTAGGGACTCGGAGCTCCTACAATGAGCAGTTCTTC.

The rearrangement links TRBV5-1 to TRBJ2-2; TRBD1 agrees at 11 bases. V gave up 5 bases and J gave up 4 bases; unmatched junction bases: 4. The CDR3 extends over 15 amino acids. Germline CDR1 and CDR2: SGHRS and YFSETQ. As DNA, the CDR3 is TGCGCCAGCAGTTACGGGACAGGGGGCACCGGGGAGCTGTTTTTT. Translated: CASSYGTGGTGELFF.

This clone was recorded once. This chain links TRBV30 with TRBJ2-6, with 8 bases identical to TRBD1. V shed 8 bases, J shed 0 bases, and the junction held 6 bases outside the gene matches. The CDR3 is 15 amino acids. Germline CDR1 reads GTSNPN; CDR2 reads SVGIG (reference sequence). The CDR3 protein is CAGGTGDSGANVLTF. Here the CDR3 DNA reads TGTGCCGGTGGGACAGGTGACTCTGGGGCCAACGTCCTGACTTTC.

The chain links TRBV5-1 to TRBJ1-5, with TRBD1 matching over 9 bases. The V segment lost 4 bases and the J segment 10 bases; nucleotides outside the gene matches: 6. Germline lookup yields CDR1 SGHRS and CDR2 YFSETQ. This CDR3 region has 13 residues. The CDR3 sequence: CASSTGQGNPQHF. As DNA, the CDR3 is TGCGCCAGCAGCACGGGACAGGGAAATCCCCAGCATTTT.

The chain carries TRBV28 and TRBJ2-7; 7 bases fit TRBD2. The CDR3 is 15 amino acids. Germline CDR1 reads MDHEN; CDR2 reads SYDVKM. V lost 8 bases, J lost 3 bases, and 13 bases stayed unmatched. The CDR3 DNA follows: TGTGCCAGCCGGGGAGGGGAGGGCCTCGTCTACGAGCAGTACTTC. Protein sequence: CASRGGEGLVYEQYF.

The chain is built from TRBV5-1 and TRBJ2-7, with 10 bases lining up with TRBD2. The length of the CDR3 is 16 residues. Germline loops: CDR1 SGHRS, CDR2 YFSETQ. The ends lost 5 bases at V and 4 bases at J; junction bases unmatched: 12. The CDR3 protein is CASSGGALAGEYEQYF. The CDR3 DNA reads TGCGCCAGCAGTGGAGGAGCCCTAGCGGGAGAGTACGAGCAGTACTTC.

This clone was counted once. V gene TRBV14 combines with J gene TRBJ2-3, with D possibly matching TRBD2 (6 bases). Trimming cost V 0 bases and J 4 bases, with 20 bases left between them. The CDR3 is made up of 18 amino acids. Germline CDR1 reads SGHDN; CDR2 reads FVKESK. The chain's CDR3 is CASSQEVGGPFSPDTQYF. DNA for the CDR3: TGTGCCAGCAGCCAAGAGGTTGGAGGGCCATTTAGCCCAGATACGCAGTATTTT.

This clone has just one count. This chain uses TRBV7-6 with TRBJ2-6, with D unresolved. The CDR3 is 15 amino acids. Germline CDR1 reads SGHVS; CDR2 reads FNYEAQ. V was pared by 3 bases and J by 0 bases, with 6 bases between. In DNA form, the CDR3 reads TGTGCCAGCAGCTTGAGCCGCTCTGGGGCCAACGTCCTGACTTTC. This encodes CASSLSRSGANVLTF.

This rearrangement joins TRBV5-1 to TRBJ1-4; TRBD1 might be the D (5 bases). V dropped 6 bases and J dropped 4 bases, with 10 bases sitting between them. Germline V CDR1 and CDR2: SGHRS, YFSETQ. This CDR3 has 13 residues. CDR3 sequence reads: CASMGQFNEKLFF. As DNA, the CDR3 is TGCGCCAGCATGGGGCAGTTTAATGAAAAACTGTTTTTT.

This sequence joins TRBV25-1 and TRBJ2-7; TRBD2 agrees at 12 bases. Losses at the gene ends were 5 bases for V and 6 bases for J; bases not matched to a gene: 5. CDR3 length: 14 residues. Germline CDR1 and CDR2: MGHDK and SYGVNS. CDR3 in amino acids: CASSKPGLAGEQYF. Here the CDR3 DNA reads TGTGCCAGCAGTAAACCGGGACTAGCGGGCGAGCAGTACTTC.

The gene calls are TRBV6-5 and TRBJ1-1, with a possible D match to TRBD1 (5 bases). V lost 5 bases to trimming and J lost 1 base, with 11 bases between them. Germline CDR1 reads MNHEY; CDR2 reads SVGAGI. The CDR3 is 14 amino acids. Here the CDR3 reads CASSTAGQNTEAFF. CDR3 coding DNA: TGTGCCAGCAGTACCGCGGGGCAGAACACTGAAGCTTTCTTT.

The gene calls are TRBV12-5 and TRBJ2-7; 10 bases are a match to TRBD1. Germline V gives CDR1 LGHNT, CDR2 FRNRAP. CDR3 size: 15 residues. V was clipped by 6 bases and J by 6 bases; unmatched bases: 11. The CDR3 DNA sequence: TGTGCTAGTGGGGGTGTGGGACAGGGGCGTCGCGAGCAGTACTTC. Translation: CASGGVGQGRREQYF.

This clone came up once. The chain is built from TRBV27 and TRBJ1-5; TRBD1 aligns across 9 bases. This CDR3 comprises 14 residues. The V segment lost 5 bases and the J segment 5 bases; nucleotides outside the gene matches: 4. Germline loops: CDR1 MNHEY, CDR2 SMNVEV (reference sequence). CDR3 amino acids: CASSRQGEDQPQHF. For the CDR3, the DNA is TGTGCCAGCAGTCGACAGGGGGAGGATCAGCCCCAGCATTTT.